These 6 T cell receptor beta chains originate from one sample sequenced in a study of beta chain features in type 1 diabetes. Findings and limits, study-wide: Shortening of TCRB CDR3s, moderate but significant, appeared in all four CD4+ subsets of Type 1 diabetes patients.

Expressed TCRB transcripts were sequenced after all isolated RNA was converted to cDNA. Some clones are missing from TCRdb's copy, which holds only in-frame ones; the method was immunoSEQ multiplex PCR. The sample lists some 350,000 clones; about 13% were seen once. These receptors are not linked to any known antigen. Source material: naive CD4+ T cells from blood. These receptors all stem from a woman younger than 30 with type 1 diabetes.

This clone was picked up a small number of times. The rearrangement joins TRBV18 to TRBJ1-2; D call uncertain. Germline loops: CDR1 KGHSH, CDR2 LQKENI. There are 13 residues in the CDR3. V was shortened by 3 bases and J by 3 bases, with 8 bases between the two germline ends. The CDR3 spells CASSPSIDYGYTF. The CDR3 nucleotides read TGTGCCAGCTCACCCTCGATAGACTATGGCTACACCTTC. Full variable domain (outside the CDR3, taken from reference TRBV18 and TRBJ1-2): NAGVMQNPRHLVRRRGQEARLRCSPMKGHSHVYWYRQLPEEGLKFMVYLQKENIIDESGMPKERFSAEFPKEGPSILRIQQVVRGDSAAYFCASSPSIDYGYTFGSGTRLTVV.

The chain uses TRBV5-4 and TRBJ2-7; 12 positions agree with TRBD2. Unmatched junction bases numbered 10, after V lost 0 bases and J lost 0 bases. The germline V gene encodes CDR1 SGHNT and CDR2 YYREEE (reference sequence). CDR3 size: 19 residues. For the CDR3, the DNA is TGTGCCAGCAGCTTGGTCGGCCTAGCGGGAGGGCCGGGCTCCTACGAGCAGTACGTC. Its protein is CASSLVGLAGGPGSYEQYV.

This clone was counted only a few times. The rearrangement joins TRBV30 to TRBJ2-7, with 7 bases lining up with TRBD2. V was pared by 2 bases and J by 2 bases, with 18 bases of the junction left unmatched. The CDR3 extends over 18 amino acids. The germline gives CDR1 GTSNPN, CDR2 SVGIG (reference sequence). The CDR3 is CAWSTGAGYSQTTYEQYF. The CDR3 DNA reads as TGTGCCTGGAGTACAGGAGCGGGGTATTCCCAGACAACCTACGAGCAGTACTTC. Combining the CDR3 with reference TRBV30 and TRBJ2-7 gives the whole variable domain SQTIHQWPATLVQPVGSPLSLECTVEGTSNPNLYWYRQAAGRGLQLLFYSVGIGQISSEVPQNLSASRPQDRQFILSSKKLLLSDSGFYLCAWSTGAGYSQTTYEQYFGPGTRLTVT.

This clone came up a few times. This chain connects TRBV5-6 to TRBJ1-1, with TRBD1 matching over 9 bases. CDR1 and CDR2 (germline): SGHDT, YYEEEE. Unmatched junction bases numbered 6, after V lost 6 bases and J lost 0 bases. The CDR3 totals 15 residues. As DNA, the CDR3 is TGTGCCAGCACCTATGGACAGGGGTTGAACACTGAAGCTTTCTTT. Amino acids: CASTYGQGLNTEAFF.

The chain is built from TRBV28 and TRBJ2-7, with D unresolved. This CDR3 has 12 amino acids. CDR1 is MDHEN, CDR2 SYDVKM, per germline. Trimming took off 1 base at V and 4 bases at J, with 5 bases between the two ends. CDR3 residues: CASSLYSYEQYF. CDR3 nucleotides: TGTGCCAGCAGTTTATACTCTTACGAGCAGTACTTC.

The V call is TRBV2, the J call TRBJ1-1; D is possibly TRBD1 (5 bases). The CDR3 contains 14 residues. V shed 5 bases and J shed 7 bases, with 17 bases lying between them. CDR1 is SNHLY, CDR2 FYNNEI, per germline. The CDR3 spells CASSYNGGVGEAFF. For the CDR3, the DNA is TGTGCCAGCAGTTATAATGGAGGGGTCGGTGAAGCTTTCTTT. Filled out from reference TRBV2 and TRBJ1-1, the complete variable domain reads EPEVTQTPSHQVTQMGQEVILRCVPISNHLYFYWYRQILGQKVEFLVSFYNNEISEKSEIFDDQFSVERPDGSNFTLKIRSTKLEDSAMYFCASSYNGGVGEAFFGQGTRLTVV.